This T cell receptor (beta chain) derives from a study of beta chain features in type 1 diabetes. Looked up from germline, CDR1 is DFQATT and CDR2 is SNEGSKA (reference sequence). This CDR3 spans 11 amino acids. V was shortened by 6 bases and J by 5 bases, with 10 bases between the two germline ends. A note on this clone: What it binds is not known.

Overall study findings and caveats: It was among patients, rather than healthy donors, that naive, central memory and Treg TCRB repertoires appeared more similar. The question left open here concerned HLA type influencing TCRB rearrangement. Shortening that was moderate but significant affected the TCRB CDR3s of Type 1 diabetes patients in all four CD4+ subsets.

The authors reverse transcribed all of the isolated RNA, so sequencing captured expressed TCRB transcripts. Sequenced by immunoSEQ multiplex PCR; TCRdb stores in-frame clones only, minus some. The sample lists some 150,000 clones; about 13% were seen once. About 100 mL of blood, on average, came from one heparinised draw per donor. Staining for CD45RO/CCR7/CD25/CD127/CD95/CD27 allowed sorting of CD4+ naive, central memory, regulatory and stem cell-like memory cells. The chain carries TRBV20-1 and TRBJ2-5; possible D gene TRBD2, 5 bases. The TCR was taken from a man younger than 35 with type 1 diabetes. The source material was central memory CD4+ T cells from blood. The CDR3 DNA is TGCAGTGCCCCTACGGGGGAGACCCAGTACTTC. This encodes CSAPTGETQYF.